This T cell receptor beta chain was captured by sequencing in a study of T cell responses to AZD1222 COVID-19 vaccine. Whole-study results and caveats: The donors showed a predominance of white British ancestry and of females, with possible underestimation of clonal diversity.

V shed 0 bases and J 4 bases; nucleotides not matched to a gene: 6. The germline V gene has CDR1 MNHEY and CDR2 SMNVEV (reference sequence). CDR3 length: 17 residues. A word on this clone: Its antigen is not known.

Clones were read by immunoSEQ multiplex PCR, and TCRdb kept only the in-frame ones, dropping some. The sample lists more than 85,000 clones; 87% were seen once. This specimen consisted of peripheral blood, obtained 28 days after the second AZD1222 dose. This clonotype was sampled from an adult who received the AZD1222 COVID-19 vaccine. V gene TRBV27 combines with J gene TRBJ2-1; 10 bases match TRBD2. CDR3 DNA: TGTGCCAGCAGTTTATCGTATACTAGCGGGGTATACAATGAGCAGTTCTTC. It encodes CASSLSYTSGVYNEQFF.